The clone carrying this T cell receptor (beta chain) has a handful of counts. Its antigen is as yet unknown. The source of the sample is a study of identical twins. General study points: Researchers caution that invariant MAIT and iNKT cells could partly confound zero-insertion analyses. Memory repertoires lacked the insertion deficit that abundant cord blood beta clonotypes showed.

The V gene lost 2 bases and the J gene lost 5 bases, with 8 bases spanning the gap. CDR1 and CDR2 from the germline V gene are SGHNT and YYREEE (reference sequence). This CDR3 has 12 amino acids. A universal primer site was added by template switching, and unique molecular identifiers were carried by the cDNA. Each CDR3 protein gets one entry after TCRdb re-called the 5' RACE reads with MiXCR. The sample yields about 1.7 million distinct CDR3 sequences, about 31% seen once. All donors comprised healthy Caucasians. The origin of this receptor is a newborn girl in good health. This chain joins TRBV5-4 and TRBJ2-7; no clear D. Source material: cord blood. The CDR3, as DNA: TGTGCCAGCAGCTTTCGGAAGGACGAGCAGTACTTC. It specifies CASSFRKDEQYF.